The source of this T cell receptor (beta chain) is a study of blood T cell repertoires in COVID-19. The wider study: Material from acute and convalescent COVID-19 was sourced from the United States, Italy and Spain. From T cells, B-cell-depleted T cells, or PBMCs came the material, which was cDNA or gDNA.

How the authors handled the data: Nucleated cell counts were estimated from reference gene primer amplification. Clones were sequenced by immunoSEQ multiplex PCR, and TCRdb holds only the in-frame ones, with some missing. V, J and clone size were drawn from that table, and D and trimming were deduced from the DNA. Of around 150,000 clones in the sample, 85% to 95% were seen once. The germline V gene encodes CDR1 SQVTM and CDR2 ANQGSEA. CDR3 length equals 16 residues. V was pared by 7 bases and J by 2 bases, with 22 bases between. This receptor was identified in a woman aged 45-65 years with acute or convalescent COVID-19. The sample taken for sequencing was peripheral blood. The chain joins TRBV29-1 to TRBJ2-3, with a weak D call TRBD2 (5 bases). The CDR3 nucleotides read TGCAGCGCCTTTGGAGGACCCGTACTGTCCACAGATACGCAGTATTTT. Its translation is CSAFGGPVLSTDTQYF.